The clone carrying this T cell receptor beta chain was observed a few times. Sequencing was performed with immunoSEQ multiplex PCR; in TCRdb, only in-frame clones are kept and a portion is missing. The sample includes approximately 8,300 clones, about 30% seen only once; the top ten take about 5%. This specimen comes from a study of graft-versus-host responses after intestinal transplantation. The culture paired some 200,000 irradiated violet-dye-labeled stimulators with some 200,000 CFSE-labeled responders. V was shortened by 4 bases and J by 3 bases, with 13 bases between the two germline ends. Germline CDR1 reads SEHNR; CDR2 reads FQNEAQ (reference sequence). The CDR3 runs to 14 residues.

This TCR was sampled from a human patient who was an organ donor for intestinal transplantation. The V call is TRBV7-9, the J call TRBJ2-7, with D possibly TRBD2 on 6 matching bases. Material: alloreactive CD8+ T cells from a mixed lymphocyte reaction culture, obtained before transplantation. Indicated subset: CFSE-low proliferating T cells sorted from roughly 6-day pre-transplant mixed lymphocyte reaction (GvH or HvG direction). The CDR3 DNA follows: TGTGCCAGCAGCTCCAGCGGGCTCGTCTACGAGCAGTACTTC. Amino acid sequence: CASSSSGLVYEQYF.